These 25 T cell receptor beta chains share one sample of origin, sequenced in a study of blood T cell repertoires in COVID-19. Some clones are missing from TCRdb's copy, which holds only in-frame ones; the method was immunoSEQ multiplex PCR. This sample yields 120,000 to 150,000 clones, of which approximately 85% are seen a single time; roughly 2.9% belongs to the top ten. Sequenced sample: peripheral blood. The receptors stem from a man aged 45-65 years with acute or convalescent COVID-19.

This chain uses TRBV10-3 with TRBJ1-2, with TRBD1 matching over 7 bases. From germline, CDR1 is ENHRY and CDR2 SYGVKD. The CDR3 has 12 amino acids. The CDR3 loop is CALRRGLSGYTF. The CDR3 DNA reads TGTGCTTTAAGGAGGGGGCTCTCTGGCTACACCTTC.

The sample holds a few counts of this clone. The CDR3 spells CASSLTREMEAFF. The CDR3 DNA is TGTGCCAGCTCACTGACACGTGAAATGGAAGCTTTCTTT. The chain combines TRBV18 with TRBJ1-1; unclear D gene. CDR1 is KGHSH, CDR2 LQKENI, per germline. Trimming stripped 4 bases from V and 8 bases from J, with 14 bases between. The CDR3 has 13 residues.

In DNA form, the CDR3 reads TGTGCTAGTGGACCCGACAGGGGTAATCAGCCCCAGCATTTT. As protein: CASGPDRGNQPQHF. The chain is built from TRBV12-5 and TRBJ1-5, with 8 bases that match TRBD1. This CDR3 region has 14 residues. The junction had 5 bases not matched to a gene; V was cut back by 6 bases and J by 4 bases. Germline loops: CDR1 LGHNT, CDR2 FRNRAP.

This clone came up once. This chain links TRBV12-3 or TRBV12-4 with TRBJ1-2; D perhaps matches TRBD1 (5 bases). The germline V and J ends were trimmed by 3 bases and 4 bases, with 6 bases remaining between them. This CDR3 contains 12 residues. DNA for the CDR3: TGTGCCAGCAGTTTGGACATCTATGGCTACACCTTC. Protein: CASSLDIYGYTF.

The genes are TRBV5-1 and TRBJ2-1; perhaps TRBD1 as D (6 bases). CDR1 is SGHRS and CDR2 is YFSETQ in the germline V gene. Trimming took off 4 bases at V and 4 bases at J, with 12 bases between the two ends. This CDR3 comprises 14 residues. The chain's CDR3 is CASSPKGQYNEQFF. The CDR3 region has the DNA TGCGCCAGCAGCCCCAAAGGACAGTACAATGAGCAGTTCTTC.

The chain uses TRBV29-1 and TRBJ1-2; tentative D call: TRBD1 (5 bases). CDR1 SQVTM and CDR2 ANQGSEA come from the germline V gene. Trimming stripped 4 bases from V and 8 bases from J, with 26 bases between. The CDR3 extends over 16 amino acids. DNA for the CDR3: TGCAGCGTTGGCGGTCAGGGTGACATCGGCACCGAGGGCTACACCTTC. This gives the protein CSVGGQGDIGTEGYTF.

The chain has TRBV19 and TRBJ2-1; possible D gene TRBD2, 5 bases. The CDR3 extends over 16 amino acids. CDR1 is LNHDA, CDR2 SQIVND, per germline (reference sequence). With 5 bases removed from V and 4 bases from J, the gap between germline ends came to 18 bases. The CDR3 DNA reads as TGTGCCAGTAGTCAATTCCTAGCTTCCCCATACAATGAGCAGTTCTTC. Protein product: CASSQFLASPYNEQFF.

CDR3 loop: CASSMGQGGRHEQYF. Here the CDR3 DNA reads TGTGCCAGTAGTATGGGTCAGGGAGGTCGTCACGAGCAGTACTTC. This chain joins TRBV19 and TRBJ2-7; the D gene is possibly TRBD2 (6 bases). CDR1 LNHDA and CDR2 SQIVND come from the germline V gene (reference sequence). Deletions cut 3 bases from V and 5 bases from J, with 17 bases between. The CDR3 loop spans 15 amino acids.

This clone was picked up one time. Written as DNA, the CDR3 is TGTGCCAGCAGTTTCTTCGGCAGACAGGGGGCTGAAGCTTTCTTT. Protein product: CASSFFGRQGAEAFF. The chain joins TRBV28 to TRBJ1-1; TRBD1 matches 9 bases. The V segment lost 3 bases and the J segment 6 bases; nucleotides outside the gene matches: 8. The CDR3 length is 15 residues. The germline V gene has CDR1 MDHEN and CDR2 SYDVKM.

The chain combines TRBV12-3 or TRBV12-4 with TRBJ2-2, with 7 bases fitting TRBD1. This CDR3 is 12 amino acids long. With 5 bases clipped from V and 6 bases from J, the junction kept 0 bases outside the gene matches. The CDR3 coding sequence is TGTGCCAGCAGTAGGGGGCCCGGGGAGCTGTTTTTT. Translating gives CASSRGPGELFF.

The chain employs TRBV19 and TRBJ2-7; TRBD1 matches 8 bases. In germline, CDR1 is LNHDA, CDR2 SQIVND (reference sequence). The J segment lost 6 bases and the V segment lost 5 bases, leaving 9 bases of the junction unmatched. The CDR3 is 14 residues long. Here the CDR3 reads CASSPGGQGFEQYF. CDR3 DNA sequence: TGTGCCAGTAGTCCAGGCGGACAGGGCTTCGAGCAGTACTTC.

The chain joins TRBV7-3 to TRBJ2-1; TRBD2 aligns across 8 bases. After removal of 4 bases from V and 6 bases from J, the junction contained 8 bases not matched to a gene. The CDR3 totals 15 residues. Germline lookup yields CDR1 SGHTA and CDR2 FQGTGA. CDR3 loop: CASSSTAGGGNEQFF. The CDR3 nucleotides are TGTGCCAGCAGCTCCACCGCCGGGGGGGGCAATGAGCAGTTCTTC.

V usage is TRBV5-1 and J usage is TRBJ2-5, with a weak D call TRBD1 (6 bases). V lost 2 bases, J lost 5 bases, and 13 bases lay in between. The CDR3 loop spans 14 amino acids. Germline V CDR1 and CDR2: SGHRS, YFSETQ. This chain's CDR3 is CASSFNTGRETQYF. CDR3 coding DNA: TGCGCCAGCAGCTTCAACACAGGGCGGGAGACCCAGTACTTC.

The chain links TRBV5-1 to TRBJ2-7, with TRBD2 matching 8 bases. The germline V gene encodes CDR1 SGHRS and CDR2 YFSETQ. This CDR3 comprises 15 residues. V lost 0 bases, J lost 3 bases, and 5 bases stayed unmatched. This chain's CDR3 is CASSLVGAGDYEQYF. Written as DNA, the CDR3 is TGCGCCAGCAGCTTGGTGGGAGCGGGAGACTACGAGCAGTACTTC.

The chain recombines TRBV10-3 with TRBJ2-2; D is perhaps TRBD2 (5 bases). V was pared by 6 bases and J by 7 bases, with 12 bases between. Looked up from germline, CDR1 is ENHRY and CDR2 is SYGVKD. This CDR3 spans 13 amino acids. CDR3 nucleotide sequence: TGTGCCATCAGCCCTGAGGGCGTCGGGGAGCTGTTTTTT. Encoded protein: CAISPEGVGELFF.

This clone was observed once. CDR3: CASSQGTVYEQYF. Written as DNA, the CDR3 is TGTGCCAGCAGCCAAGGGACAGTCTACGAGCAGTACTTC. The chain uses TRBV7-2 and TRBJ2-7; TRBD1 agrees at 7 bases. The V gene's germline CDR1 is SGHTA and CDR2 FQGNSA. The CDR3 length is 13 residues. The V gene end was trimmed by 5 bases and the J gene end by 3 bases; junction bases not matched to a gene: 4. Filled out from reference TRBV7-2 and TRBJ2-7, the complete variable domain reads GAGVSQSPSNKVTEKGKDVELRCDPISGHTALYWYRQSLGQGLEFLIYFQGNSAPDKSGLPSDRFSAERTGGSVSTLTIQRTQQEDSAVYLCASSQGTVYEQYFGPGTRLTVT.

This chain joins TRBV6-5 and TRBJ2-1; 10 nucleotides match TRBD1. V shed 6 bases and J 8 bases; nucleotides not matched to a gene: 10. Germline loops: CDR1 MNHEY, CDR2 SVGAGI. The CDR3 length is 15 residues. The CDR3, as DNA: TGTGCCAGCAGCGACCCCGGGACAGGGGTTGATGAGCAGTTCTTC. The encoded protein is CASSDPGTGVDEQFF.

The rearrangement joins TRBV9 to TRBJ1-1; unclear D gene. This CDR3 is built from 16 residues. CDR1 and CDR2 from the germline V gene are SGDLS and YYNGEE. Trimming took off 0 bases at V and 2 bases at J, with 14 bases between the two ends. Here the CDR3 reads CASSVGPGDVNTEAFF. DNA of the CDR3: TGTGCCAGCAGCGTAGGCCCGGGAGACGTAAACACTGAAGCTTTCTTT.

This rearrangement joins TRBV5-1 to TRBJ1-1, with 9 bases aligning to TRBD1. CDR3 length: 16 residues. The trim removed 4 bases at V and 5 bases at J, leaving 12 bases unmatched. CDR1 and CDR2 (germline): SGHRS, YFSETQ. CDR3 DNA sequence: TGCGCCAGCAGCCTCCTTGGACAGGGGAAGAGGACTGAAGCTTTCTTT. Protein sequence: CASSLLGQGKRTEAFF.

V gene TRBV19 combines with J gene TRBJ1-1; D call uncertain. The CDR3 runs 14 residues. The germline CDR1 and CDR2 sequences are LNHDA and SQIVND (reference sequence). Deletions cut 3 bases from V and 0 bases from J, with 8 bases between. CDR3 residues: CASSITGMNTEAFF. The CDR3 DNA is TGTGCCAGTAGTATTACGGGGATGAACACTGAAGCTTTCTTT.

This sequence joins TRBV12-3 or TRBV12-4 and TRBJ1-1; unclear D gene. Trimming took 7 bases from V and 4 from J, leaving 10 bases between them. This CDR3 is built from 12 residues. The CDR3 loop reads CASTQRGTEAFF. The CDR3 bases are TGTGCCAGCACCCAACGGGGCACTGAAGCTTTCTTT.

This clone has more than one count but fewer than ten. This chain connects TRBV2 to TRBJ2-7; 7 nucleotides match TRBD1. The CDR3 is 15 residues long. Looked up from germline, CDR1 is SNHLY and CDR2 is FYNNEI. V lost 6 bases and J lost 0; bases outside the gene matches: 8. CDR3 protein: CASRADRAISYEQYF. CDR3 sequence (DNA): TGTGCCAGCAGGGCAGACAGGGCCATCTCCTACGAGCAGTACTTC.

The chain joins TRBV11-1 to TRBJ1-2; 8 positions agree with TRBD1. This CDR3 contains 12 residues. Germline CDR1 SGHAT, CDR2 FQDESV (reference sequence). After removal of 5 bases from V and 13 bases from J, the junction contained 9 bases not matched to a gene. This CDR3 is CASSPRTGRSTF. DNA for the CDR3: TGTGCCAGCAGCCCGCGGACAGGGCGAAGCACCTTC.

V usage is TRBV9 and J usage is TRBJ2-2, with D perhaps matching TRBD2 (7 bases). Between the trimmed V and J ends, which lost 0 bases and 3 bases, there was a span of 15 bases. CDR1 and CDR2 (germline): SGDLS, YYNGEE. This CDR3 has 17 residues. The CDR3 nucleotides are TGTGCCAGCAGCGTAGAGGGGGGGGAGCCCTACACCGGGGAGCTGTTTTTT. It specifies CASSVEGGEPYTGELFF. The whole variable domain, remainder taken from reference TRBV9 and TRBJ2-2, is DSGVTQTPKHLITATGQRVTLRCSPRSGDLSVYWYQQSLDQGLQFLIQYYNGEERAKGNILERFSAQQFPDLHSELNLSSLELGDSALYFCASSVEGGEPYTGELFFGEGSRLTVL.

The chain employs TRBV3-1 (or the pseudogene TRBV3-2) and TRBJ1-6; 9 bases map to TRBD1. The V and J ends lost 1 base and 13 bases, in that order; junction bases with no gene match: 5. Germline V gene lookup returns CDR1 LGHDT and CDR2 YNNKEL (reference sequence). The CDR3 runs 14 residues. The CDR3 sequence is CASSQGTGVRPLHF. The DNA for the CDR3 is TGTGCCAGCAGCCAAGGGACAGGGGTTCGGCCCCTCCACTTT.